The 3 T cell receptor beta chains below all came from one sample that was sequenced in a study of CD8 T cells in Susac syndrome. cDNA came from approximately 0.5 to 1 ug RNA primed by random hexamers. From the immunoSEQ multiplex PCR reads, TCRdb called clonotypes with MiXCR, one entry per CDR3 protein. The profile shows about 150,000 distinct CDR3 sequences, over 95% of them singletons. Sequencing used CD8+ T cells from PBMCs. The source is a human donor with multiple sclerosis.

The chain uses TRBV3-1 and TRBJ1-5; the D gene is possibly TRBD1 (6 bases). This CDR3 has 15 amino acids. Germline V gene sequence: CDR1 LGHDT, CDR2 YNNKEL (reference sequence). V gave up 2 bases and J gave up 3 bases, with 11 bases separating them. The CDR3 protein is CASSQLAGDNQPQHF. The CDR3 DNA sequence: TGTGCCAGCAGCCAACTAGCAGGGGACAATCAGCCCCAGCATTTT.

The DNA for the CDR3 is TGTGCCAGCAGCCCCGACAGGGGGCAGAGCTCCTACAATGAGCAGTTCTTC. Its protein is CASSPDRGQSSYNEQFF. V usage is TRBV5-4 and J usage is TRBJ2-1; 10 bases map to TRBD1. V dropped 4 bases and J dropped 0; count of bases not matched to a gene: 7. The CDR3 extends over 17 amino acids. CDR1 SGHNT and CDR2 YYREEE come from the germline V gene (reference sequence).

The CDR3 DNA is TGTGCCAGCAGCGATCAGGGCAGCGAGCAGTACTTC. It yields the protein CASSDQGSEQYF. The chain joins TRBV7-9 to TRBJ2-7; possibly TRBD1 for D (5 bases). The CDR3 has 12 residues. Per germline, CDR1 SEHNR and CDR2 FQNEAQ (reference sequence). Trimming stripped 5 bases from V and 6 bases from J, with 11 bases between.